A single T cell receptor beta chain is shown here with its context. The antigen is unknown. This record belongs to a study of radiotherapy plus CTLA-4 blockade in lung cancer. Study observations and caveats: Expansion in blood of tumor-derived TCR clones was seen after radiotherapy plus ipilimumab.

Sequencing was performed with immunoSEQ multiplex PCR; in TCRdb, only in-frame clones are kept and a portion is missing. The sample has about 85,000 clones; around 86% are singletons. Germline CDR1 and CDR2: SGHNT and YYREEE (reference sequence). J lost 1 base, V lost 3 bases, and 4 bases had no gene match. This CDR3 is built from 15 residues. The TCR was taken from a human donor with non-small cell lung cancer who had a partial response to radiotherapy plus ipilimumab. This sample comprised peripheral blood, obtained from a patient treated with radiotherapy plus ipilimumab. This chain connects TRBV5-4 to TRBJ1-2, with 9 bases fitting TRBD1. This CDR3 is CASSSRDRDNYGYTF. CDR3 sequence (DNA): TGTGCCAGCAGCTCCCGGGACAGGGATAACTATGGCTACACCTTC.